These T cell receptor beta chains were read from a single sample in a study of a mutant IDH1 vaccine in newly diagnosed glioma. Libraries were prepared by immunoSEQ multiplex PCR; TCRdb keeps only in-frame clonotypes and omits some of them. The data hold about 66,000 clones, with 70% to 90% observed a single time. The sample consisted of PBMCs, taken from a glioma patient treated with radiotherapy, temozolomide or both. The receptors here all came from a man aged 25-45 years with glioma. Both conserved end residues are trimmed from each CDR3. A D gene is named only where the DNA matches it firmly.

TRBV10-2 | NA | ASTDGSYEQY
TRBV7-2 | TRBD1 | ASSHSGTGFSEQY
TRBV19 | TRBD2 | ATHVGGAGELF
TRBV19 | TRBD1 | ASSLTIGTGGTEAF
TRBV7-9 | TRBD1 | ASSLEQGAYEQY
TRBV18 | NA | ASSPPQGSYNEQF
TRBV28 | NA | ASSLGTGLTDTQY
TRBV19 | TRBD1 | ASSISGLGTGYEKLF
TRBV6-5 | TRBD2 | ASSYQMGLAGGEQF
TRBV19 | NA | ASSKGEDTQETQY
TRBV5-8 | TRBD2 | ASSLVRGGKGTQY